The 19 T cell receptor beta chains reported below all come from one sample, sequenced in a study of blood T cell repertoires in COVID-19. Repertoires were generated with immunoSEQ multiplex PCR, while TCRdb's copy carries only in-frame clones and drops some. The profile shows some 180,000 clones, around 85% of them singletons. Material: peripheral blood. These receptors were obtained from a woman aged 60-70 years with acute or convalescent COVID-19.

The chain joins TRBV19 to TRBJ2-1; D may be TRBD1 (8 bases). CDR1 is LNHDA and CDR2 is SQIVND in the germline V gene (reference sequence). This CDR3 comprises 15 residues. The ends were cut back, 4 bases at V and 4 bases at J, with 14 bases in the middle. DNA of the CDR3: TGTGCCAGTAGTAGAGACAGGGGAGGGTACAATGAGCAGTTCTTC. As protein: CASSRDRGGYNEQFF.

V gene TRBV20-1 combines with J gene TRBJ1-6; 8 bases align to TRBD1. The ends lost 3 bases at V and 7 bases at J; junction bases unmatched: 5. Germline CDR1 reads DFQATT; CDR2 reads SNEGSKA (reference sequence). The CDR3 consists of 14 residues. The CDR3 DNA reads TGCAGTGCTAGTCCCACAGGGGGGAATTCACCCCTCCACTTT. Translation gives CSASPTGGNSPLHF.

The genes are TRBV15 and TRBJ1-2; 7 bases match TRBD1. CDR3 length equals 14 residues. V shed 2 bases and J 4 bases; nucleotides not matched to a gene: 4. Germline V lookup: CDR1 LNHNV, CDR2 YYDKDF (reference sequence). CDR3 sequence reads: CATSRQDRTYGYTF. The DNA of the CDR3 is TGTGCCACCAGCAGACAGGACAGGACCTATGGCTACACCTTC.

This chain uses TRBV6-6 with TRBJ1-1; D possibly corresponds to TRBD1 (5 bases). Germline V lookup: CDR1 MNHNY, CDR2 SVGAGI (reference sequence). Trimming left V 2 bases short and J 1 base short, with 8 bases between. The CDR3 consists of 14 residues. The CDR3 DNA is TGTGCCAGCAGTTACGGGACTGAGAACACTGAAGCTTTCTTT. Its protein is CASSYGTENTEAFF.

This chain links TRBV28 with TRBJ2-6; 9 bases line up with TRBD1. J gave up 2 bases and V 6 bases, and 5 bases lay outside the gene matches. CDR3 size: 16 residues. Germline assignment: CDR1 MDHEN and CDR2 SYDVKM. The chain's CDR3 is CASRTGGQAGANVLTF. The CDR3 DNA is TGTGCCAGCAGAACAGGGGGCCAAGCTGGGGCCAACGTCCTGACTTTC.

The genes are TRBV6-5 and TRBJ2-2, with D maybe TRBD1 (7 bases). This CDR3 spans 13 amino acids. With 5 bases removed from V and 6 bases from J, the gap between germline ends came to 10 bases. Germline assignment: CDR1 MNHEY and CDR2 SVGAGI. The CDR3 here is CASSPGGSGELFF. In DNA form, the CDR3 reads TGTGCCAGCAGTCCAGGGGGGTCCGGGGAGCTGTTTTTT.

This clone was observed a few times. The chain is built from TRBV7-3 and TRBJ2-7; weak D call: TRBD1 (5 bases). Germline V gene sequence: CDR1 SGHTA, CDR2 FQGTGA. The CDR3 totals 13 residues. The V end lost 4 bases, the J end lost 7 bases, and 14 bases lay between the germline ends. CDR3: CASSSSARGEQYF. CDR3 coding DNA: TGTGCCAGCAGCTCATCTGCTAGGGGAGAGCAGTACTTC.

The chain joins TRBV28 to TRBJ2-2; TRBD2 aligns across 8 bases. J gave up 5 bases and V 5 bases, and 4 bases lay outside the gene matches. Germline CDR1 and CDR2: MDHEN and SYDVKM. This CDR3 has 14 residues. DNA for the CDR3: TGTGCCAGCAGTCGCGGGAGGTCTACCGGGGAGCTGTTTTTT. Its translation: CASSRGRSTGELFF.

This clone was detected only once. J is TRBJ2-2 and V is TRBV5-1; maybe TRBD2 (5 bases). Germline V gene sequence: CDR1 SGHRS, CDR2 YFSETQ. This CDR3 region has 15 residues. V was pared by 2 bases and J by 5 bases, with 13 bases between. For the CDR3, the DNA is TGCGCCAGCAGCTTAGGAGGCCAAGGAACCGGGGAGCTGTTTTTT. Translated, it gives CASSLGGQGTGELFF.

The chain couples TRBV12-3 or TRBV12-4 to TRBJ1-2; D remains ambiguous. The CDR3 sequence is 11 residues long. V lost 5 bases to trimming and J lost 6 bases, with 7 bases between them. The CDR3 spells CASSPLNGYTF. DNA of the CDR3: TGTGCCAGCAGTCCACTTAATGGCTACACCTTC.

This clone was counted ten times or more. The J gene is TRBJ2-2, the V gene TRBV7-9, with D perhaps matching TRBD1 (5 bases). In germline, CDR1 is SEHNR, CDR2 FQNEAQ (reference sequence). CDR3 size: 14 residues. V gave up 3 bases and J gave up 2 bases, with 7 bases separating them. CDR3 in amino acids: CASSFDRNTGELFF. The DNA for the CDR3 is TGTGCCAGCAGCTTCGACAGAAACACCGGGGAGCTGTTTTTT.

The chain couples TRBV5-4 to TRBJ1-2, with D hard to call. The V end was cut by 2 bases, the J end by 4 bases, with 12 bases between. Germline V gives CDR1 SGHNT, CDR2 YYREEE (reference sequence). The CDR3 contains 14 residues. For the CDR3, the DNA is TGTGCCAGCAGCTTCCAAGGAGGGTTCTATGGCTACACCTTC. Its protein is CASSFQGGFYGYTF.

This clone has only one observation. The V call is TRBV11-1, the J call TRBJ1-2; D perhaps matches TRBD1 (6 bases). Germline loops: CDR1 SGHAT, CDR2 FQDESV (reference sequence). This CDR3 contains 14 residues. Trimming took 1 base from V and 7 from J, leaving 13 bases between them. This CDR3 reads CASSLGPQGIGYTF. DNA for the CDR3: TGTGCCAGCAGCTTAGGGCCACAGGGAATTGGCTACACCTTC.

Concerning this clone itself: Other DNA sequences of this sample code for an identical CDR3. This chain uses TRBV5-1 with TRBJ1-3; D is unresolved. This CDR3 spans 15 amino acids. The germline V gene has CDR1 SGHRS and CDR2 YFSETQ. Trimming pared 0 bases from V and 1 base from J, leaving 8 bases between. CDR3 nucleotides: TGCGCCAGCAGCTTGGCAAGCTCGTCTGGAAACACCATATATTTT. This translates into CASSLASSSGNTIYF.

This rearrangement joins TRBV7-9 to TRBJ1-3, with a tentative D call TRBD1 (6 bases). Germline-derived CDR1 and CDR2 are SEHNR and FQNEAQ (reference sequence). The germline V and J ends were trimmed by 5 bases and 0 bases, with 11 bases remaining between them. This CDR3 contains 15 residues. The DNA for the CDR3 is TGTGCCAGCAGCCAAGGGGACAACTCTGGAAACACCATATATTTT. Protein: CASSQGDNSGNTIYF.

This chain uses TRBV19 with TRBJ1-1; 8 bases match TRBD1. The CDR3 is 15 amino acids. Unmatched junction bases numbered 7, after V lost 5 bases and J lost 2 bases. The germline gives CDR1 LNHDA, CDR2 SQIVND (reference sequence). CDR3 in DNA: TGTGCCAGTAGTTTACGACAGGGGTTCAACACTGAAGCTTTCTTT. Protein product: CASSLRQGFNTEAFF.

V usage is TRBV2 and J usage is TRBJ2-5; tentatively, D is TRBD2 (5 bases). CDR1 SNHLY and CDR2 FYNNEI come from the germline V gene. The CDR3 loop spans 16 amino acids. With 1 base removed from V and 5 bases from J, the gap between germline ends came to 17 bases. The CDR3, as DNA: TGTGCCAGCAGTGAAGAAATGGCGGGCCTGGGGGAGACCCAGTACTTC. Its protein product is CASSEEMAGLGETQYF. Looking up the rest from reference TRBV2 and TRBJ2-5 gives the full variable domain: EPEVTQTPSHQVTQMGQEVILRCVPISNHLYFYWYRQILGQKVEFLVSFYNNEISEKSEIFDDQFSVERPDGSNFTLKIRSTKLEDSAMYFCASSEEMAGLGETQYFGPGTRLLVL.

The CDR3 region is CASRRDAYEQYF. CDR3 nucleotides: TGTGCCAGCAGGCGGGATGCCTACGAGCAGTACTTC. The chain couples TRBV6-5 to TRBJ2-7; a possible D gene is TRBD2 (6 bases). This CDR3 spans 12 amino acids. Germline CDR1 reads MNHEY; CDR2 reads SVGAGI. V lost 6 bases and J lost 2, with 8 bases in between.

The chain is built from TRBV3-1 (or the pseudogene TRBV3-2) and TRBJ1-5; no clear D gene. Germline CDR1 is LGHDT and CDR2 is YNNKEL (reference sequence). The CDR3 runs 20 residues. Trimming removed 9 bases at V and 0 bases at J, with 30 bases between. DNA of the CDR3: TGTGCCAGGGGCATTAGATCACGCTTCCGGGAGATCTATAGCAATCAGCCCCAGCATTTT. Translation gives CARGIRSRFREIYSNQPQHF.